A selection of T cell receptor beta chains follows, all from one sample in a study of cytomegalovirus exposure and HLA in healthy donors. Produced via immunoSEQ multiplex PCR; TCRdb's table is partial and in-frame only. The sample carries roughly 230,000 clones, around 90% recorded once. Sequencing was done on a sample of PBMCs. These TCRs come from a girl under 10 years old in good health and CMV-seronegative. CDR3s include the opening cysteine and the closing phenylalanine or tryptophan. D genes are given only for firm matches. Clone size is given for some rows only: seen once, a few or many times, or a class if the clone is expanded.

>TRBJ2-7|TRBV27|.|TRBD1
TGTGCCAGCAGTTTTTCACAGGGGTCCGAGCAGTACTTC
CASSFSQGSEQYF
>TRBJ1-5|TRBV19|.|.
TGTGCCAGTAAGGAGGGGTTGCAGCCCCAGCATTTT
CASKEGLQPQHF
>TRBJ1-1|TRBV28|once|.
TGTGCCAGCAGTCCACCGACTGCGAACACTGAAGCTTTCTTT
CASSPPTANTEAFF
>TRBJ2-7|TRBV4-1|.|TRBD2
TGCGCCAGCAGCCAAGAATTCCCTCGACTAGCGGGGAGAGGCGAGCAGTACTTC
CASSQEFPRLAGRGEQYF
>TRBJ2-3|TRBV25-1|.|.
TGTGCCAGCAGTGAATTTATGGCTGCGGGGAGCACAGATACGCAGTATTTT
CASSEFMAAGSTDTQYF
>TRBJ2-7|TRBV30|.|TRBD1
TGTGCCTGGAGTACGTGGACAGGGAAAGAGCAGTACTTC
CAWSTWTGKEQYF
>TRBJ2-1|TRBV27|few|TRBD1
TGTGCCAGCAGTTTTCTCGGACAGGGAAACAATGAGCAGTTCTTC
CASSFLGQGNNEQFF
>TRBJ2-7|TRBV7-2|.|TRBD2
TGTGCCAGCAGCGTCACAACGCTAGCGGACTCCTACGAGCAGTACTTC
CASSVTTLADSYEQYF
>TRBJ2-7|TRBV9|.|TRBD2
TGTGCCAGCAGCGTACTAGCGGCCGCAACCGACGAGCAGTACTTC
CASSVLAAATDEQYF
>TRBJ2-2|TRBV9|.|.
TGTGCCAGCAGCCCTAGTTGGTCGAACACCGGGGAGCTGTTTTTT
CASSPSWSNTGELFF
>TRBJ2-7|TRBV7-3|.|.
TGTGCCAGCAGCGTGGACAGCACCTACGAGCAGTACTTC
CASSVDSTYEQYF
>TRBJ1-1|TRBV18|once|TRBD1
TGTGCCAGCTCACCGAGGCAGGGGGCGGGTGGTAATGAAGCTTTCTTT
CASSPRQGAGGNEAFF
>TRBJ2-7|TRBV11-2|.|TRBD2
TGTGCCAGCAGCTTCGGCGGGGGGACTACCTACGAGCAGTACTTC
CASSFGGGTTYEQYF
>TRBJ2-7|TRBV18|.|TRBD1
TGTGCCAGCTCACTGGAAGGCGGACAGGGTATCAACGAGCAGTACTTC
CASSLEGGQGINEQYF
>TRBJ2-3|TRBV30|.|TRBD2
TGTGCCTGGAGTGTAGGCGGGGGGTCGGATACGCAGTATTTT
CAWSVGGGSDTQYF
>TRBJ2-4|TRBV6-5|.|.
TGTGCCAGCAGAGCTCCAGGGGCGAGGGGCTACATTCAGTACTTC
CASRAPGARGYIQYF
>TRBJ2-7|TRBV6-4|.|TRBD2
TGTGCCAGCGCCCCGAATGGCGGGAGTTACGAGCAGTACTTC
CASAPNGGSYEQYF
>TRBJ2-1|TRBV7-2|.|TRBD1
TGTGCCAGCAGCTGGAACCCGGGACAGGGGAATGAGCAGTTCTTC
CASSWNPGQGNEQFF
>TRBJ1-5|TRBV29-1|.|.
TGCAGCGTCCAAGATGGGCCTCTGGCTCAGCCCCAGCATTTT
CSVQDGPLAQPQHF
>TRBJ1-1|TRBV18|.|TRBD1
TGTGCCAGCTCACCACCGGGACAGGGAAACACTGAAGCTTTCTTT
CASSPPGQGNTEAFF
>TRBJ2-1|TRBV5-4|.|.
TGTGCCAGCCGTGGCGGGGATTCCTACAATGAGCAGTTCTTC
CASRGGDSYNEQFF
>TRBJ1-1|TRBV9|.|TRBD1
TGTGCCAGCAGCTCCAGGGGGACGAACACTGAAGCTTTCTTT
CASSSRGTNTEAFF
>TRBJ1-2|TRBV6-5|.|.
TGTGCCAGCAGGGGGACTGTGCCTTATGGCTACACCTTC
CASRGTVPYGYTF
>TRBJ2-1|TRBV7-9|.|.
TGTGCCAGCAGCTTATCGGACAGCTCCTACAATGAGCAGTTCTTC
CASSLSDSSYNEQFF
>TRBJ1-2|TRBV2|.|.
TGTGCCAGCAGTGAGTTTTCGTCGGCAGGCTCTGATGGCTACACCTTC
CASSEFSSAGSDGYTF
>TRBJ2-1|TRBV11-2|.|TRBD1
TGTGCCAGCAGCCCAAGACAGGGGGCTGGTTATGAGCAGTTCTTC
CASSPRQGAGYEQFF
>TRBJ2-4|TRBV25-1|.|.
TGTGCCAGCAGGGCTCGGGGGTTCGACATTCAGTACTTC
CASRARGFDIQYF
>TRBJ1-1|TRBV18|.|.
TGTGCCAGCTCATCGGACACTGAAGCTTTCTTT
CASSSDTEAFF
>TRBJ2-3|TRBV5-4|.|TRBD1
TGTGCCAGCAGCGTGGACAGGGGGAGGGCAGATACGCAGTATTTT
CASSVDRGRADTQYF
>TRBJ2-2|TRBV6-1|once|TRBD2
TGTGCCAGCAGACCGACTAGCGGGGGGGGCGGGGAGCTGTTTTTT
CASRPTSGGGGELFF
>TRBJ2-7|TRBV10-2|.|.
TGCGCCAGCAGTGAGGGACAGCCTTACGAGCAGTACTTC
CASSEGQPYEQYF
>TRBJ2-7|TRBV5-8|.|TRBD1
TGTGCCAGCAGCAGGAGGACAGGGATTTTCTACGAGCAGTACTTC
CASSRRTGIFYEQYF
>TRBJ1-2|TRBV6-1|.|.
TGTGCCAGCAGTGCGTTACGGGGCTATGGCTACACCTTC
CASSALRGYGYTF
>TRBJ2-1|TRBV20-1|.|.
TGCAGTGTGAGAGGTGAGCAGTTCTTC
CSVRGEQFF
>TRBJ1-5|TRBV9|.|TRBD1
TGTGCCAGCAGCGTAGGGGACAGGGAGGATCAGCCCCAGCATTTT
CASSVGDREDQPQHF
>TRBJ2-5|TRBV5-1|.|TRBD2
TGCGCCAGCAGCTTGGGCAGCGGGGGGGCGGAGACCCAGTACTTC
CASSLGSGGAETQYF
>TRBJ1-5|TRBV12-5|.|.
TGTGCTAGTGGTTTGGTGGTTAGGGGAGGGAGCAATCAGCCCCAGCATTTT
CASGLVVRGGSNQPQHF
>TRBJ2-4|TRBV9|.|TRBD2
TGTGCCAGCAGCGCGAGCATAGCGGGAGCCAAAAACATTCAGTACTTC
CASSASIAGAKNIQYF
>TRBJ1-3|TRBV25-1|.|.
TGTGCCAGCCTTAGCTCTGGAAACACCATATATTTT
CASLSSGNTIYF
>TRBJ1-1|TRBV5-4|few|.
TGTGCCAGCAGTGGCGGGATAAACACTGAAGCTTTCTTT
CASSGGINTEAFF
>TRBJ2-5|TRBV28|.|TRBD1
TGTGCCAGCAGTTTGGACAGGGGCTTCCAAGAGACCCAGTACTTC
CASSLDRGFQETQYF
>TRBJ2-3|TRBV10-3|.|.
TGTGCCATCAGGGAGCCGCGGGGAACCACAGATACGCAGTATTTT
CAIREPRGTTDTQYF
>TRBJ1-5|TRBV5-6|.|.
TGTGCCAGCAGCCTCACAGGTACTAGCAATCAGCCCCAGCATTTT
CASSLTGTSNQPQHF
>TRBJ2-2|TRBV28|.|.
TGTGCCAGCACCCAGGCGGGAAACACCGGGGAGCTGTTTTTT
CASTQAGNTGELFF
>TRBJ1-2|TRBV29-1|.|.
TGCAGCGTTGTGGGGGGGGACGCCTATGGCTACACCTTC
CSVVGGDAYGYTF
>TRBJ2-3|TRBV5-1|.|.
TGCGCCAGCAGCTGGGGGGTCAGCACAGATACGCAGTATTTT
CASSWGVSTDTQYF
>TRBJ2-5|TRBV28|.|.
TGTGCCAGCAGCCCATGGGAGTCCATCTGGGAGCAGTACTTC
CASSPWESIWEQYF
>TRBJ1-2|TRBV28|.|.
TGTGCCAGCAGCGAGGGGGACACCCCGCTGAGCTACACCTTC
CASSEGDTPLSYTF
>TRBJ1-1|TRBV30|.|.
TGTGCCTGGAGTGATGCAGGTTCTGAAGCTTTCTTT
CAWSDAGSEAFF
>TRBJ1-3|TRBV6-4|.|TRBD1
TGTGCCAGCAGTGACCCCGGGACAGGGAGATACTCTGGAAACACCATATATTTT
CASSDPGTGRYSGNTIYF
>TRBJ1-1|TRBV27|.|.
TGTGCCAGCAGTTTTAGTGGAGGGAACACTGAAGCTTTCTTT
CASSFSGGNTEAFF